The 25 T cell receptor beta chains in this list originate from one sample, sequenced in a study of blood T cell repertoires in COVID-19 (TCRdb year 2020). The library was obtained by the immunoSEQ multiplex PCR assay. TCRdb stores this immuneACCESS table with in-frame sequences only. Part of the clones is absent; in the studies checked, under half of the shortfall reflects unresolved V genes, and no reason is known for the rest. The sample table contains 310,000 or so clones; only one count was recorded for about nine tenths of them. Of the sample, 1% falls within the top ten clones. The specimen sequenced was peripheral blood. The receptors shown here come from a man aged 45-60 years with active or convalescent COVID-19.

CDR3 nucleotide sequence: TGCGCCAGCAGCCCGACGACAGGGAGCGGCTACACCTTC. Translated: CASSPTTGSGYTF. The chain has TRBV5-1 and TRBJ1-2; 7 nucleotides align to TRBD1. Per the germline V gene, CDR1 is SGHRS and CDR2 is YFSETQ. The ends lost 4 bases at V and 8 bases at J; junction bases unmatched: 8. CDR3 size: 13 residues.

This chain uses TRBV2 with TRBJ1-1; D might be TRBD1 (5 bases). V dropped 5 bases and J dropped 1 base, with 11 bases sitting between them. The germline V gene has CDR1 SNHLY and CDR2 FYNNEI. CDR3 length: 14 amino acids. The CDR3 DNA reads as TGTGCCAGCAGTCAGATGCAGGGGAACACTGAAGCTTTCTTT. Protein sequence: CASSQMQGNTEAFF.

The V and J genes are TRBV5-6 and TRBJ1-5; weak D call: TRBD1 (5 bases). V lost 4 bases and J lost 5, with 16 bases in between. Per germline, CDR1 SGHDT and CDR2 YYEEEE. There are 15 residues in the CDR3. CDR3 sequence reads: CASSARRGGDQPQHF. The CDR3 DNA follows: TGTGCCAGCAGCGCACGGAGGGGTGGGGATCAGCCCCAGCATTTT.

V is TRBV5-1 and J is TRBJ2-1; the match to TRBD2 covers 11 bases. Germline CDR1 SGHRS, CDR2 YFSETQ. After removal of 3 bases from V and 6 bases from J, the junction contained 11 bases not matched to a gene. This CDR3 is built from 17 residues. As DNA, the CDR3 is TGCGCCAGCAGCTCCAGCGAGGGTAGCGGGAGGGCCAATGAGCAGTTCTTC. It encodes CASSSSEGSGRANEQFF.

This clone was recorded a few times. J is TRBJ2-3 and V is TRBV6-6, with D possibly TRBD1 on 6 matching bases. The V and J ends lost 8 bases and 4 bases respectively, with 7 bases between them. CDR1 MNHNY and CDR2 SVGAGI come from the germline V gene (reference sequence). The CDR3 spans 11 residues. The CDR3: CASEGADTQYF. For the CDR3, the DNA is TGTGCCAGCGAGGGGGCAGATACGCAGTATTTT.

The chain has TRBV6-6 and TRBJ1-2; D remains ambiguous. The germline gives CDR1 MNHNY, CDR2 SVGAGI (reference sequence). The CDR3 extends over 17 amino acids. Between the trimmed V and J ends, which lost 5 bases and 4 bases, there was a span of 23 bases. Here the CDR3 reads CASSPTARGPVIYGYTF. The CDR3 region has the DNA TGTGCCAGCAGTCCAACGGCCCGGGGTCCCGTGATCTATGGCTACACCTTC.

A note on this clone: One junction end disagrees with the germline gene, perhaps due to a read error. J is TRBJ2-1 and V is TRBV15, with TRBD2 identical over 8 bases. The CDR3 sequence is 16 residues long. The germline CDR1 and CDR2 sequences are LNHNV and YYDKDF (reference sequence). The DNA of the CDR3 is TGTGCCACCAGCAGAGGCGGGACTAGATTCTACTATGAGCAGTTCTTC. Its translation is CATSRGGTRFYYEQFF.

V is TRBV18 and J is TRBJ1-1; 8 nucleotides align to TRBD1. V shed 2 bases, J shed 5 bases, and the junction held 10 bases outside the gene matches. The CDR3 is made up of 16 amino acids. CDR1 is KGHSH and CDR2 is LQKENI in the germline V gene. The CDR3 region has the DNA TGTGCCAGCTCACCAAGGCAGGGGGCGTTCAAAACTGAAGCTTTCTTT. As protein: CASSPRQGAFKTEAFF.

The CDR3 reads CASSADPSGTEAFF. For the CDR3, the DNA is TGTGCCAGCAGCGCCGACCCCTCGGGCACTGAAGCTTTCTTT. The chain employs TRBV27 and TRBJ1-1; no firm D call. Deletions cut 6 bases from V and 4 bases from J, with 15 bases between. Germline values: CDR1 MNHEY, CDR2 SMNVEV (reference sequence). The CDR3 totals 14 residues.

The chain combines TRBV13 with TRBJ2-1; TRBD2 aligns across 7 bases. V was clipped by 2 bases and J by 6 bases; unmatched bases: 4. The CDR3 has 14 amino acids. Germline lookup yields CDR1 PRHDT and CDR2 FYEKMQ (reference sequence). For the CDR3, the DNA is TGTGCCAGCAGCTTACCGGGACTACTCAATGAGCAGTTCTTC. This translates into CASSLPGLLNEQFF.

The CDR3 coding sequence is TGTGCCAGCAACCCGATAGGACAGTTGGCCAATCAGCCCCAGCATTTT. It yields the protein CASNPIGQLANQPQHF. The rearrangement links TRBV3-1 (or the pseudogene TRBV3-2) to TRBJ1-5; tentatively, D is TRBD1 (6 bases). Germline values: CDR1 LGHDT, CDR2 YNNKEL (reference sequence). The CDR3 extends over 16 amino acids. Trimming stripped 7 bases from V and 3 bases from J, with 19 bases between.

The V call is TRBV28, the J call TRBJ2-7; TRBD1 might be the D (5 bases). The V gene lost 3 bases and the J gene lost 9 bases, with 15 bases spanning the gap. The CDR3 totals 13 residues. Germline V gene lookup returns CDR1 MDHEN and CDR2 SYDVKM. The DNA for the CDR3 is TGTGCCAGCAGTTTCGGTGGTGGGGCCGTGCAGTACTTC. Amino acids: CASSFGGGAVQYF.

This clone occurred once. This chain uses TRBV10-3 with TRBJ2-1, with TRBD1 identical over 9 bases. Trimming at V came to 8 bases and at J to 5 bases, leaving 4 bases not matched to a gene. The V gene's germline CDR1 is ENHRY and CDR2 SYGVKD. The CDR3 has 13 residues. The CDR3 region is CAISRTGDNEQFF. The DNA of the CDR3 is TGTGCCATCTCAAGGACAGGGGACAATGAGCAGTTCTTC.

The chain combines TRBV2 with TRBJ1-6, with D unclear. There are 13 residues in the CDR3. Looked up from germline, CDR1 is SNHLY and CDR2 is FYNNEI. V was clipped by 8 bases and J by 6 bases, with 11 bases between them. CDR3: CASGPEANSPLHF. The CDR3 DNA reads TGTGCCAGCGGGCCGGAGGCTAATTCACCCCTCCACTTT.

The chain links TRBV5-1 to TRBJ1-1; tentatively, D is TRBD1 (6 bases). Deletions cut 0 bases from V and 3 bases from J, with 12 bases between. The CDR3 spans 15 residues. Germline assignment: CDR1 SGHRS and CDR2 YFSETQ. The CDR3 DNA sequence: TGCGCCAGCAGCTTGGCTCCGGGACAATACACTGAAGCTTTCTTT. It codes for CASSLAPGQYTEAFF.

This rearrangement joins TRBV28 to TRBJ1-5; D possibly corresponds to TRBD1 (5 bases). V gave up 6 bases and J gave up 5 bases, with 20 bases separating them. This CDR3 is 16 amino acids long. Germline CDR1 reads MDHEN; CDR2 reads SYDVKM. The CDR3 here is CASRYYGGSYDQPQHF. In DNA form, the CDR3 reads TGTGCCAGCAGATATTACGGGGGTTCCTATGATCAGCCCCAGCATTTT. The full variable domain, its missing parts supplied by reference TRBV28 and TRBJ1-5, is DVKVTQSSRYLVKRTGEKVFLECVQDMDHENMFWYRQDPGLGLRLIYFSYDVKMKEKGDIPEGYSVSREKKERFSLILESASTNQTSMYLCASRYYGGSYDQPQHFGDGTRLSIL.

CDR3 protein: CASSLTGGNNQPQHF. CDR3 sequence (DNA): TGTGCCAGCAGCTTGACAGGGGGTAACAATCAGCCCCAGCATTTT. This chain connects TRBV5-8 to TRBJ1-5; 8 bases fit TRBD1. V lost 1 base to trimming and J lost 3 bases; unmatched junction nucleotides: 3. Germline CDR1 and CDR2: SGHTS and YDEGEE. CDR3 size: 15 residues.

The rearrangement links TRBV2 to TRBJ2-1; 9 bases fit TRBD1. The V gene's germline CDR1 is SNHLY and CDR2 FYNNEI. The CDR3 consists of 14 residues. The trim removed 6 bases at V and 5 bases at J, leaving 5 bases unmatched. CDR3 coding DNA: TGTGCCAGCAGGGGTGGGACAGGGAACAATGAGCAGTTCTTC. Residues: CASRGGTGNNEQFF.

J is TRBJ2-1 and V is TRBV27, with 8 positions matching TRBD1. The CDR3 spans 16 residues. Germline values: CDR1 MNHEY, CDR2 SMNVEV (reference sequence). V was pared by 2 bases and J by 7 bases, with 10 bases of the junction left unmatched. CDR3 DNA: TGTGCCAGCAGTTTAGTGCCCAGGGGGCGTTGGAATGAGCAGTTCTTC. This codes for CASSLVPRGRWNEQFF.

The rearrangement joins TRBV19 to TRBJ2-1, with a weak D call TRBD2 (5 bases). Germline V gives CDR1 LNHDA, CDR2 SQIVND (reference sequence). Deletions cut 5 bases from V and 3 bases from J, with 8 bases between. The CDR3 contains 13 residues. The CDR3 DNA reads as TGTGCCAGTAGTTCCGGGAACTACAATGAGCAGTTCTTC. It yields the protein CASSSGNYNEQFF.

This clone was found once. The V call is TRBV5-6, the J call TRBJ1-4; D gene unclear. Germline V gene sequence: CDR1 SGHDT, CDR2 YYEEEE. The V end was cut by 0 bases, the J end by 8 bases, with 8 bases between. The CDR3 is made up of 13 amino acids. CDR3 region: CASSLGAFEKLFF. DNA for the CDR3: TGTGCCAGCAGCTTGGGGGCATTCGAAAAACTGTTTTTT.

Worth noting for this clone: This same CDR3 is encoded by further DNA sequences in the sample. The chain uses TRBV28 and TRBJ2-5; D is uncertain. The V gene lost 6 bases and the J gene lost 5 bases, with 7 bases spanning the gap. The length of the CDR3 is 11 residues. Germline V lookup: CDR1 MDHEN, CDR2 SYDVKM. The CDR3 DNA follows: TGTGCCAGCAGCCTGAGGGAGACCCAGTACTTC. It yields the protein CASSLRETQYF.

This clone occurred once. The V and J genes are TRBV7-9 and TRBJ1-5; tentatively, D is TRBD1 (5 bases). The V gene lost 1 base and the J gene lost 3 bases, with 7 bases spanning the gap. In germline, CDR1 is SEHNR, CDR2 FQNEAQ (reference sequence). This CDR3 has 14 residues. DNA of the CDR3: TGTGCCAGCAGCTTAGGACAGCCCAATCAGCCCCAGCATTTT. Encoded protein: CASSLGQPNQPQHF.

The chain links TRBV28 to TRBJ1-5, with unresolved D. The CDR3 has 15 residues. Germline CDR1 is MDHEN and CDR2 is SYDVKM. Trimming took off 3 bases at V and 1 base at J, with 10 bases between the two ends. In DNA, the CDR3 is TGTGCCAGCAGTTTCCACTTACGGAGCAATCAGCCCCAGCATTTT. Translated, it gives CASSFHLRSNQPQHF.

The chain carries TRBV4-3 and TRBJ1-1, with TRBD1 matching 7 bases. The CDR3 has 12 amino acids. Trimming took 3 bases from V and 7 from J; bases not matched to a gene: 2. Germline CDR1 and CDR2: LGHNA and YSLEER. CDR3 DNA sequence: TGCGCCAGCAGCCAGGGGGACAGTGAAGCTTTCTTT. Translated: CASSQGDSEAFF.